The 12 T cell receptor beta chains below were found in one sample sequenced in a study of monozygotic twins with inflammatory bowel disease. After re-calling the 5' RACE reads, TCRdb lists one entry per CDR3 protein, DNA absent. The specimen's table records approximately 110,000 distinct CDR3 sequences. What was sequenced was blood. The receptor set was obtained from a human donor with ulcerative colitis or Crohn's disease, or a healthy co-twin of an affected twin (not recorded which).

CDR3 amino acids: CASSDQTETLRSYEQYF. The chain couples TRBV25-1 to TRBJ2-7; TCRdb reports TRBD2, a call that lacks DNA to check it against. This CDR3 spans 17 amino acids. Per the germline V gene, CDR1 is MGHDK and CDR2 is SYGVNS.

The chain recombines TRBV28 with TRBJ1-1; TCRdb's D call, TRBD1, is unchecked because there is no DNA. The germline CDR1 and CDR2 sequences are MDHEN and SYDVKM. This CDR3 spans 14 amino acids. CDR3 amino acids: CASHSGTALKRAFF.

The CDR3 reads CTSSQPWETQYF. This sequence joins TRBV3-1 and TRBJ2-5; TCRdb designates TRBD1, a call that cannot be tested without DNA. This CDR3 contains 12 residues. Germline values: CDR1 LGHDT, CDR2 YNNKEL (reference sequence).

The genes are TRBV12-3 or TRBV12-4 and TRBJ2-3; TCRdb's D gene call, TRBD1, goes unchecked for lack of DNA. This CDR3 has 16 amino acids. CDR3 amino acids: CASTPGPGRDTDTQYF.

J is TRBJ1-1 and V is TRBV5-1; TCRdb's D call of TRBD1 is untestable without DNA. Germline CDR1 and CDR2: SGHRS and YFSETQ. This CDR3 comprises 16 residues. CDR3 amino acids: CASSPSNRVGITEAFF.

The chain couples TRBV5-1 to TRBJ2-2; the D call from TCRdb, TRBD1, cannot be confirmed without DNA. CDR3 length equals 16 residues. CDR1 is SGHRS, CDR2 YFSETQ, per germline. CDR3 sequence: CASSLAGGGNTGELFF.

The genes are TRBV27 and TRBJ2-2; TCRdb calls TRBD2, which cannot be checked without DNA. The CDR3 is 15 amino acids. The germline CDR1 and CDR2 sequences are MNHEY and SMNVEV (reference sequence). The CDR3 region is CASRRLAGAGGELFF.

The chain has TRBV5-4 and TRBJ2-1; absent DNA, TCRdb's TRBD1 call cannot be checked. CDR1 is SGHNT and CDR2 is YYREEE in the germline V gene (reference sequence). The CDR3 is 12 residues long. CDR3: CASSKDSYEQFF. The full variable domain, in which reference TRBV5-4 and TRBJ2-1 provide the parts outside the CDR3, is ETGVTQSPTHLIKTRGQQVTLRCSSQSGHNTVSWYQQALGQGPQFIFQYYREEENGRGNFPPRFSGLQFPNYSSELNVNALELDDSALYLCASSKDSYEQFFGPGTRLTVL.

J is TRBJ2-7 and V is TRBV7-8; TCRdb gives TRBD2 as the D gene, but with no DNA this cannot be confirmed. This CDR3 contains 16 residues. Germline lookup yields CDR1 SGHVS and CDR2 FQNEAQ. Here the CDR3 reads CASSFKRLAGADEQYF. Together with reference TRBV7-8 and TRBJ2-7, the CDR3 gives the full variable domain: GAGVSQSPRYKVAKRGQDVALRCDPISGHVSLFWYQQALGQGPEFLTYFQNEAQLDKSGLPSDRFFAERPEGSVSTLKIQRTQQEDSAVYLCASSFKRLAGADEQYFGPGTRLTVT.

The chain employs TRBV20-1 and TRBJ2-7; TCRdb outputs TRBD1, but without DNA this stays unchecked. CDR3 length: 12 residues. Germline V gene sequence: CDR1 DFQATT, CDR2 SNEGSKA (reference sequence). This chain's CDR3 is CSARTPRGEQYF.

The chain is built from TRBV3-1 and TRBJ2-7; TCRdb indicates TRBD1, and absent DNA this call remains unverified. The CDR3 covers 14 residues. Looked up from germline, CDR1 is LGHDT and CDR2 is YNNKEL (reference sequence). This chain's CDR3 is CASSQEWATGEQYF.

V is TRBV28 and J is TRBJ2-1; checking the TCRdb D call of TRBD2 is not possible without DNA. The CDR3 is made up of 17 amino acids. Germline-derived CDR1 and CDR2 are MDHEN and SYDVKM. The CDR3 region is CASSSPFAGGNYNEQFF.